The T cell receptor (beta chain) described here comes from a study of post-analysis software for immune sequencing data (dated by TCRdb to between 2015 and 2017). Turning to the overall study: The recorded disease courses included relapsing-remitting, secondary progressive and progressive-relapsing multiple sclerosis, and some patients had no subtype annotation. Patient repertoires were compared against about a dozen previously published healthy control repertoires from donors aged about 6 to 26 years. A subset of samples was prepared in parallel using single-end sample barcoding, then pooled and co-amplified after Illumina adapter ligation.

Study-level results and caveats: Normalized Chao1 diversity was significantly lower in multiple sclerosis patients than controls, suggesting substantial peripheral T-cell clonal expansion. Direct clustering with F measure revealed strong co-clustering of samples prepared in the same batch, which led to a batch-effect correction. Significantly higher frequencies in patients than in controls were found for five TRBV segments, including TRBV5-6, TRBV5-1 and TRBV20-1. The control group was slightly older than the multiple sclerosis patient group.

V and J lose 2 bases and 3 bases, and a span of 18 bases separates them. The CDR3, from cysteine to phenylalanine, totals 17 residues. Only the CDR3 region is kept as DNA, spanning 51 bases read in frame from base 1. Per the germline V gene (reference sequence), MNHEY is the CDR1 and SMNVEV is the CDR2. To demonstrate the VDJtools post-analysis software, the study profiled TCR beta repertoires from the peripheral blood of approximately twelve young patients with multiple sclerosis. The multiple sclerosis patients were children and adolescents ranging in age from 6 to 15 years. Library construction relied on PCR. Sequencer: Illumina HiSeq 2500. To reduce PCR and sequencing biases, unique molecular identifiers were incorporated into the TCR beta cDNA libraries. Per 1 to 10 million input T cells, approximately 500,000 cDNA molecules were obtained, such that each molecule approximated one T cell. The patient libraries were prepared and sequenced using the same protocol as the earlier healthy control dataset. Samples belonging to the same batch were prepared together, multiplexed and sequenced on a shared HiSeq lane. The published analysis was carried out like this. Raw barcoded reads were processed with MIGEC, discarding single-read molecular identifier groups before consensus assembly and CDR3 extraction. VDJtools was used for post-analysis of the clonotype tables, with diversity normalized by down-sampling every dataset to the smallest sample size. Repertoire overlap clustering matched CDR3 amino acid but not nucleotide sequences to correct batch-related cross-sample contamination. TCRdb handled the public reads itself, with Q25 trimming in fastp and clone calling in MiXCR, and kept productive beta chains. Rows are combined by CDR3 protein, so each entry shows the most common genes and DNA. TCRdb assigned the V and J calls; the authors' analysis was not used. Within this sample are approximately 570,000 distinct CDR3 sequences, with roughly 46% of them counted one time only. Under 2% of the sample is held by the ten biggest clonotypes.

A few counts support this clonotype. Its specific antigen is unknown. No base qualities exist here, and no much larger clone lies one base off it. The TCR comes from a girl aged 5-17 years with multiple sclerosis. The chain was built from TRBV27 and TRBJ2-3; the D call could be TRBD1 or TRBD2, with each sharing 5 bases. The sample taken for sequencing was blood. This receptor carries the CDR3 CASSLRAAGSHTDTQYF. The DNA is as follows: TGTGCCAGCAGTTTAAGAGCGGCAGGGAGTCATACAGATACGCAGTATTTT.